Shown below are 27 T cell receptor beta chains from a single sample sequenced in a study of blood T cell repertoires in COVID-19. Measured with immunoSEQ multiplex PCR; TCRdb has only the in-frame clones, and not every one. The data show about 140,000 clones, approximately 90% seen once. The sequencing sample was made of peripheral blood. The receptors shown here come from an elderly woman with acute or convalescent COVID-19.

This rearrangement joins TRBV28 to TRBJ2-7, with 9 bases that match TRBD1. CDR3 length: 12 residues. The germline CDR1 and CDR2 sequences are MDHEN and SYDVKM. Germline trimming cut 6 bases from V and 9 bases from J; bases unmatched to any gene: 6. The CDR3: CASSLTGGGQYF. CDR3 nucleotide sequence: TGTGCCAGCAGCCTGACAGGGGGGGGGCAGTACTTC. The whole variable domain, filled in from reference TRBV28 and TRBJ2-7, reads DVKVTQSSRYLVKRTGEKVFLECVQDMDHENMFWYRQDPGLGLRLIYFSYDVKMKEKGDIPEGYSVSREKKERFSLILESASTNQTSMYLCASSLTGGGQYFGPGTRLTVT.

The chain links TRBV5-8 to TRBJ2-3; 9 bases fit TRBD1. This CDR3 has 14 amino acids. V shed 6 bases and J 5 bases; nucleotides not matched to a gene: 7. Germline-derived CDR1 and CDR2 are SGHTS and YDEGEE. CDR3 region: CASNPGQGLDTQYF. The CDR3 DNA is TGTGCCAGCAATCCGGGACAGGGTTTAGATACGCAGTATTTT.

V is TRBV18 and J is TRBJ1-5, with 8 bases lining up with TRBD1. This CDR3 comprises 14 residues. After removal of 2 bases from V and 7 bases from J, the junction contained 4 bases not matched to a gene. CDR1 is KGHSH and CDR2 is LQKENI in the germline V gene. CDR3: CASSPAGGDQPQHF. The CDR3, as DNA: TGTGCCAGCTCACCAGCAGGGGGCGACCAGCCCCAGCATTTT.

The gene calls are TRBV4-1 and TRBJ1-2; possibly TRBD1 for D (6 bases). This CDR3 has 16 residues. V was shortened by 0 bases and J by 4 bases, with 15 bases between the two germline ends. CDR1 MGHRA and CDR2 YSYEKL come from the germline V gene. CDR3 residues: CASSQEGTTGTYGYTF. The CDR3 nucleotides read TGCGCCAGCAGCCAAGAGGGGACAACGGGTACCTATGGCTACACCTTC.

This sequence joins TRBV9 and TRBJ2-5; TRBD2 agrees at 14 bases. Germline V CDR1 and CDR2: SGDLS, YYNGEE. V lost 1 base, J lost 5 bases, and 1 base stayed unmatched. The length of the CDR3 is 15 residues. CDR3 residues: CASSVRTSGGETQYF. DNA for the CDR3: TGTGCCAGCAGCGTACGGACTAGCGGGGGGGAGACCCAGTACTTC.

This clone was seen only a few times. V gene TRBV4-1 combines with J gene TRBJ1-2; 10 nucleotides match TRBD1. The CDR3 runs 15 residues. V lost 4 bases to trimming and J lost 7 bases; unmatched junction nucleotides: 9. Germline-derived CDR1 and CDR2 are MGHRA and YSYEKL. DNA of the CDR3: TGCGCCAGCAGCCCGCCCGGGACAGGGGATATTGGCTACACCTTC. Translation gives CASSPPGTGDIGYTF.

The rearrangement uses TRBV5-1 and TRBJ2-2; D ambiguous. Trimming cost V 0 bases and J 0 bases, with 6 bases left between them. There are 15 residues in the CDR3. The germline CDR1 and CDR2 sequences are SGHRS and YFSETQ. CDR3 DNA: TGCGCCAGCAGCTTGGACACCGCGAACACCGGGGAGCTGTTTTTT. Translating it yields CASSLDTANTGELFF.

V and J are TRBV6-1 and TRBJ1-4; the D gene is possibly TRBD1 (5 bases). The V end was cut by 6 bases, the J end by 7 bases, with 15 bases between. CDR3 size: 14 residues. Germline-derived CDR1 and CDR2 are MNHNS and SASEGT. The CDR3 coding sequence is TGTGCCAGCAGCGCAGCAGGGATGGGTGAAAAACTGTTTTTT. Translation gives CASSAAGMGEKLFF.

The chain has TRBV7-2 and TRBJ2-2; TRBD2 matches at 8 bases. This CDR3 has 16 residues. In germline, CDR1 is SGHTA, CDR2 FQGNSA. V was pared by 2 bases and J by 1 base, with 3 bases of the junction left unmatched. CDR3 sequence (DNA): TGTGCCAGCAGCTTACACGGGGGGGAGAACACCGGGGAGCTGTTTTTT. Translated, it gives CASSLHGGENTGELFF. The full variable domain, its missing parts supplied by reference TRBV7-2 and TRBJ2-2, is GAGVSQSPSNKVTEKGKDVELRCDPISGHTALYWYRQSLGQGLEFLIYFQGNSAPDKSGLPSDRFSAERTGGSVSTLTIQRTQQEDSAVYLCASSLHGGENTGELFFGEGSRLTVL.

V is TRBV10-3 and J is TRBJ1-3; D is possibly TRBD1 (6 bases). The CDR3 extends over 15 amino acids. Germline values: CDR1 ENHRY, CDR2 SYGVKD. Between the trimmed V and J ends, which lost 5 bases and 1 base, there was a span of 12 bases. The CDR3 protein is CAISTGGRSGNTIYF. The CDR3, as DNA: TGTGCCATCAGTACTGGGGGCCGGTCTGGAAACACCATATATTTT.

The chain combines TRBV7-9 with TRBJ1-2; 11 bases are shared with TRBD1. Trimming cost V 0 bases and J 5 bases; bases outside gene matches: 2. The germline V gene has CDR1 SEHNR and CDR2 FQNEAQ (reference sequence). This CDR3 comprises 15 residues. CDR3 in amino acids: CASSLAGTGGYGYTF. In DNA, the CDR3 is TGTGCCAGCAGCTTAGCCGGGACAGGGGGTTATGGCTACACCTTC.

The V gene is TRBV7-6, the J gene TRBJ1-1; 9 bases map to TRBD1. CDR3 length equals 15 residues. With V trimmed by 0 bases and J by 7 bases, 6 bases remained unmatched. CDR1 SGHVS and CDR2 FNYEAQ come from the germline V gene. The CDR3 sequence: CASSLAPGTGFEAFF. The CDR3 nucleotides read TGTGCCAGCAGCTTAGCGCCTGGGACAGGGTTTGAAGCTTTCTTT.

This chain joins TRBV7-9 and TRBJ2-7; 8 nucleotides agree with TRBD2. V was clipped by 1 base and J by 5 bases; unmatched bases: 4. The CDR3 covers 14 residues. Germline CDR1 and CDR2: SEHNR and FQNEAQ (reference sequence). CDR3 in DNA: TGTGCCAGCAGCTTAGTTCGGGGGGGACACGAGCAGTACTTC. It translates to CASSLVRGGHEQYF.

V is TRBV5-6 and J is TRBJ2-3; 10 bases align to TRBD2. CDR1 and CDR2 (germline): SGHDT, YYEEEE. V was clipped by 2 bases and J by 0 bases; unmatched bases: 3. CDR3 size: 16 residues. CDR3: CASSLGLAASTDTQYF. Here the CDR3 DNA reads TGTGCCAGCAGCTTAGGACTAGCGGCCAGCACAGATACGCAGTATTTT.

The chain combines TRBV12-2 with TRBJ1-1. TRBV12-2 is described as a pseudogene. The CDR3 extends over 13 amino acids. Here the CDR3 DNA reads TGTGCAAGTCGCTTAGGAGGGCGGATTGAAGCTTTCTTT. This encodes CASRLGGRIEAFF.

The V call is TRBV19, the J call TRBJ1-4; D gene unclear. There are 14 residues in the CDR3. Germline assignment: CDR1 LNHDA and CDR2 SQIVND (reference sequence). Trimming took off 6 bases at V and 8 bases at J, with 16 bases between the two ends. The CDR3 region has the DNA TGTGCCAGTAGGATACCGGAGGCGGGAGAAAAACTGTTTTTT. Translated, it gives CASRIPEAGEKLFF.

V gene TRBV2 combines with J gene TRBJ1-6; tentative D call: TRBD1 (5 bases). V shed 3 bases and J shed 9 bases, with 12 bases lying between them. The germline V gene encodes CDR1 SNHLY and CDR2 FYNNEI. The CDR3 runs 14 residues. CDR3 protein: CASSDPGVGSPLHF. The CDR3 DNA sequence: TGTGCCAGCAGTGACCCGGGGGTGGGTTCACCCCTCCACTTT.

The V call is TRBV10-3, the J call TRBJ1-2, with 7 bases matching TRBD1. CDR3 length equals 14 residues. The V and J ends lost 6 bases and 2 bases, in that order; junction bases with no gene match: 6. The germline V gene encodes CDR1 ENHRY and CDR2 SYGVKD. This chain's CDR3 is CAISSQGQNYGYTF. Here the CDR3 DNA reads TGTGCCATCAGCTCCCAGGGACAGAACTATGGCTACACCTTC.

This chain connects TRBV7-3 to TRBJ2-1, with 9 bases matching TRBD1. Germline trimming cut 3 bases from V and 8 bases from J; bases unmatched to any gene: 8. The germline gives CDR1 SGHTA, CDR2 FQGTGA. The CDR3 is 15 amino acids. CDR3 amino acids: CASSFSPGQGDEQFF. The CDR3 DNA reads TGTGCCAGCAGCTTTTCCCCGGGACAGGGCGATGAGCAGTTCTTC.

The V and J genes are TRBV7-9 and TRBJ2-7; D possibly corresponds to TRBD2 (6 bases). Germline V gene data show CDR1 as SEHNR and CDR2 as FQNEAQ (reference sequence). This CDR3 contains 16 residues. Trimming shortened V by 0 bases and J by 0 bases, and 12 bases separated the two germline ends. CDR3 DNA: TGTGCCAGCAGCTTAGCGCTGGGGACTTCCTCCTACGAGCAGTACTTC. Translating it yields CASSLALGTSSYEQYF. Complete variable domain (other parts from reference TRBV7-9 and TRBJ2-7): DTGVSQNPRHKITKRGQNVTFRCDPISEHNRLYWYRQTLGQGPEFLTYFQNEAQLEKSRLLSDRFSAERPKGSFSTLEIQRTEQGDSAMYLCASSLALGTSSYEQYFGPGTRLTVT.

V gene TRBV4-3 combines with J gene TRBJ2-1; D is ambiguous. V was shortened by 3 bases and J by 5 bases, with 11 bases between the two germline ends. The CDR3 consists of 14 residues. CDR1 is LGHNA and CDR2 is YSLEER in the germline V gene. The CDR3 nucleotides read TGCGCCAGCAGCCACCTTGGCAGGAACAATGAGCAGTTCTTC. Its protein product is CASSHLGRNNEQFF.

This clone was counted between two and nine times. The V call is TRBV11-2, the J call TRBJ1-6, with a possible D match to TRBD1 (5 bases). Germline CDR1 and CDR2: SGHAT and FQNNGV. V lost 5 bases to trimming and J lost 0 bases, with 14 bases between them. The CDR3 is 17 amino acids. This CDR3 is CASSQGALSSYNSPLHF. DNA of the CDR3: TGTGCCAGCAGCCAAGGGGCTTTGAGCTCCTATAATTCACCCCTCCACTTT. Full variable domain (outside the CDR3, taken from reference TRBV11-2 and TRBJ1-6): EAGVAQSPRYKIIEKRQSVAFWCNPISGHATLYWYQQILGQGPKLLIQFQNNGVVDDSQLPKDRFSAERLKGVDSTLKIQPAKLEDSAVYLCASSQGALSSYNSPLHFGNGTRLTVT.

V usage is TRBV5-4 and J usage is TRBJ1-6; the D gene is possibly TRBD1 (5 bases). Trimming shortened V by 1 base and J by 1 base, and 6 bases separated the two germline ends. Germline V CDR1 and CDR2: SGHNT, YYREEE (reference sequence). CDR3 length: 15 residues. CDR3 bases: TGTGCCAGCAGCTTGAGGGGTTCCTATAATTCACCCCTCCACTTT. This translates into CASSLRGSYNSPLHF. The full variable domain, rest sourced from reference TRBV5-4 and TRBJ1-6, is ETGVTQSPTHLIKTRGQQVTLRCSSQSGHNTVSWYQQALGQGPQFIFQYYREEENGRGNFPPRFSGLQFPNYSSELNVNALELDDSALYLCASSLRGSYNSPLHFGNGTRLTVT.

The rearrangement uses TRBV9 and TRBJ1-2, with a tentative D call TRBD1 (6 bases). Germline assignment: CDR1 SGDLS and CDR2 YYNGEE. The V and J ends lost 4 bases and 4 bases respectively, with 17 bases between them. The CDR3 runs to 15 residues. For the CDR3, the DNA is TGTGCCAGCAGCTCAAATTACAGGGTCCGCTATGGCTACACCTTC. Translation: CASSSNYRVRYGYTF. Supplemented by reference TRBV9 and TRBJ1-2, the full variable domain reads DSGVTQTPKHLITATGQRVTLRCSPRSGDLSVYWYQQSLDQGLQFLIQYYNGEERAKGNILERFSAQQFPDLHSELNLSSLELGDSALYFCASSSNYRVRYGYTFGSGTRLTVV.

The rearrangement uses TRBV19 and TRBJ1-6; D is uncertain. V lost 4 bases, J lost 4 bases, and 8 bases lay in between. The CDR3 has 14 residues. Germline CDR1 and CDR2: LNHDA and SQIVND (reference sequence). DNA of the CDR3: TGTGCCAGTAGTACCCCAGAATATAATTCACCCCTCCACTTT. Encoded protein: CASSTPEYNSPLHF.

The chain is built from TRBV11-3 and TRBJ1-1, with unresolved D. The germline V and J ends were trimmed by 4 bases and 1 base, with 7 bases remaining between them. Germline CDR1 and CDR2: SGHNT and YENEEA. This CDR3 region has 13 residues. The DNA for the CDR3 is TGTGCCAGCAGCTACTTCGGGAACACTGAAGCTTTCTTT. It translates to CASSYFGNTEAFF. The variable domain in full, completed from reference TRBV11-3 and TRBJ1-1, reads EAGVVQSPRYKIIEKKQPVAFWCNPISGHNTLYWYLQNLGQGPELLIRYENEEAVDDSQLPKDRFSAERLKGVDSTLKIQPAELGDSAVYLCASSYFGNTEAFFGQGTRLTVV.

V and J are TRBV15 and TRBJ1-5, with 7 bases identical to TRBD1. Germline loops: CDR1 LNHNV, CDR2 YYDKDF (reference sequence). The CDR3 extends over 13 amino acids. J was trimmed by 11 bases and V by 5 bases; bases with no gene match: 9. CDR3 amino acids: CATSGGQYLAQHF. In nucleotides, the CDR3 is TGTGCCACCAGCGGGGGACAGTATTTGGCCCAGCATTTT.